This passage covers 26 T cell receptor beta chains from one sample sequenced in a study of blood T cells in healthy people across ages. A second roughly 7 to 11 cycle PCR used barcoded and J-beta primers. TCRdb redid the calling of the 5' RACE reads with MiXCR, one entry per CDR3 protein. The table lists about 780,000 distinct CDR3 sequences, roughly 60% of them singletons. The material sequenced was blood. The receptors stem from a man aged 25-45 years in good health.

V and J are TRBV12-3 or TRBV12-4 and TRBJ2-2; weak D call: TRBD1 (6 bases). The V end was cut by 6 bases, the J end by 5 bases, with 16 bases between. There are 15 residues in the CDR3. This CDR3 is CASSRDRSFTGELFF. CDR3 in DNA: TGTGCCAGCAGCCGCGACAGGAGTTTTACCGGGGAGCTGTTTTTT.

This clonotype showed up just a few times. The rearrangement links TRBV5-5 to TRBJ2-1; weak D call: TRBD2 (7 bases). The CDR3 loop spans 15 amino acids. V was pared by 1 base and J by 5 bases, with 13 bases between. The germline gives CDR1 SGHKS, CDR2 YYEKEE (reference sequence). CDR3 nucleotides: TGTGCCAGCAGCTTGCAATCCGGGGGGCACAATGAGCAGTTCTTC. Encoded protein: CASSLQSGGHNEQFF. Together with reference TRBV5-5 and TRBJ2-1, the CDR3 gives the full variable domain: DAGVTQSPTHLIKTRGQQVTLRCSPISGHKSVSWYQQVLGQGPQFIFQYYEKEERGRGNFPDRFSARQFPNYSSELNVNALLLGDSALYLCASSLQSGGHNEQFFGPGTRLTVL.

The chain has TRBV6-5 and TRBJ2-1; 9 nucleotides line up with TRBD1. The CDR3 extends over 12 amino acids. The junction had 9 bases not matched to a gene; V was cut back by 6 bases and J by 15 bases. Germline CDR1 is MNHEY and CDR2 is SVGAGI. In nucleotides, the CDR3 is TGTGCCAGCAGGGAACAGGGGGCTCACTGGTTCTTC. It codes for CASREQGAHWFF.

The chain couples TRBV20-1 to TRBJ2-2; the D gene is possibly TRBD2 (5 bases). In germline, CDR1 is DFQATT, CDR2 SNEGSKA (reference sequence). The CDR3 totals 15 residues. V was clipped by 0 bases and J by 4 bases, with 12 bases between them. As DNA, the CDR3 is TGCAGTGCTAGAGATGTCAGCGGTGGCACCGGGGAGCTGTTTTTT. Translated: CSARDVSGGTGELFF.

This clonotype was picked up a small number of times. A much more abundant neighbour one base away suggests this may be a read error. CDR3 residues: CAGSLVSSGGDTQYF. Here the CDR3 DNA reads TGTGCCGGCAGCTTAGTTTCTAGCGGGGGAGATACGCAGTATTTT. The chain carries TRBV7-9 and TRBJ2-3, with 10 bases that match TRBD2. CDR1 SEHNR and CDR2 FQNEAQ come from the germline V gene (reference sequence). The CDR3 runs to 15 residues.

This clonotype came up once. The junction departs from germline at one end; a sequencing error may be responsible. The chain uses TRBV2 and TRBJ1-4; D unresolved. This CDR3 is built from 13 residues. CDR1 and CDR2 from the germline V gene are SNHLY and FYNNEI. The CDR3 spells CASNFGTAEKPFF. CDR3 DNA: TGTGCCAGCAATTTCGGAACCGCGGAAAAACCGTTTTTT.

This clonotype was counted between two and nine times. The chain is built from TRBV20-1 and TRBJ2-1; 9 bases align to TRBD2. Germline V gives CDR1 DFQATT, CDR2 SNEGSKA (reference sequence). V shed 6 bases, J shed 4 bases, and the junction held 7 bases outside the gene matches. CDR3 length: 14 amino acids. CDR3: CSAPLAGYYNEQFF. The DNA of the CDR3 is TGCAGTGCACCGCTAGCGGGGTATTACAATGAGCAGTTCTTC.

This clonotype was observed a few times. V is TRBV2 and J is TRBJ1-2; maybe TRBD1 (5 bases). With 3 bases removed from V and 4 bases from J, the gap between germline ends came to 12 bases. CDR1 and CDR2 (germline): SNHLY, FYNNEI. The CDR3 consists of 14 residues. The CDR3 here is CASSEQAGTYGYTF. The CDR3 DNA reads as TGTGCCAGCAGTGAGCAGGCGGGGACCTATGGCTACACCTTC.

This clonotype showed up many times. CDR3 sequence: CASSFSDSYEQYF. The CDR3 nucleotides read TGTGCCAGCAGCTTTTCGGACAGCTACGAGCAGTACTTC. This chain joins TRBV7-2 and TRBJ2-7, with a weak D call TRBD1 (6 bases). Germline V CDR1 and CDR2: SGHTA, FQGNSA. V was clipped by 3 bases and J by 3 bases, with 9 bases between them. The CDR3 totals 13 residues.

About this clonotype itself: The junction and the germline gene differ at one end; a read error may be behind it. The chain employs TRBV11-2 and TRBJ2-1; D gene ambiguous. The germline gives CDR1 SGHAT, CDR2 FQNNGV. This CDR3 is built from 17 residues. The CDR3 is CTSSLEVAYSNYNEQFF. The CDR3 DNA reads as TGTACCAGCAGTTTAGAGGTCGCCTACTCTAACTACAATGAGCAGTTCTTC.

The V call is TRBV9, the J call TRBJ2-3; maybe TRBD2 (5 bases). This CDR3 is built from 14 residues. Germline values: CDR1 SGDLS, CDR2 YYNGEE. V was trimmed by 4 bases and J by 0 bases, leaving 9 bases between them. CDR3 nucleotides: TGTGCCAGCAGCCGCCGGGAAAGCACAGATACGCAGTATTTT. Translating gives CASSRRESTDTQYF.

The V call is TRBV20-1, the J call TRBJ2-1; D is unresolved. This CDR3 has 11 amino acids. Germline CDR1 is DFQATT and CDR2 is SNEGSKA (reference sequence). V lost 5 bases and J 3 bases, leaving 5 bases between the germline ends. CDR3 sequence: CSAEDYNEQFF. CDR3 sequence (DNA): TGCAGTGCTGAGGACTACAATGAGCAGTTCTTC.

The genes are TRBV7-9 and TRBJ2-6; D is unresolved. Germline loops: CDR1 SEHNR, CDR2 FQNEAQ (reference sequence). The CDR3 has 20 amino acids. V lost 4 bases to trimming and J lost 0 bases, with 22 bases between them. CDR3 in amino acids: CASSSTHGQRPRSGANVLTF. CDR3 DNA: TGTGCCAGCAGCTCCACACATGGCCAACGACCGCGCTCTGGGGCCAACGTCCTGACTTTC.

The chain combines TRBV20-1 with TRBJ2-7; the match to TRBD2 covers 12 bases. Per the germline V gene, CDR1 is DFQATT and CDR2 is SNEGSKA (reference sequence). Losses at the gene ends were 1 base for V and 1 base for J; bases not matched to a gene: 11. The CDR3 sequence is 18 residues long. CDR3 region: CSARGLQGTSGPSYEQYF. Here the CDR3 DNA reads TGCAGTGCTAGAGGTCTCCAGGGGACTAGCGGGCCGTCCTACGAGCAGTACTTC.

The J gene is TRBJ2-7, the V gene TRBV9, with 8 bases aligning to TRBD2. CDR1 is SGDLS and CDR2 is YYNGEE in the germline V gene. The CDR3 is 14 residues long. Unmatched junction bases numbered 6, after V lost 4 bases and J lost 3 bases. CDR3 DNA: TGTGCCAGCAGCCCTAGGACTAGCAACTACGAGCAGTACTTC. Translation: CASSPRTSNYEQYF.

This clonotype was observed a handful of times. The chain carries TRBV5-1 and TRBJ2-2; D gene unclear. CDR1 and CDR2 (germline): SGHRS, YFSETQ. The CDR3 has 15 residues. Trimming shortened V by 4 bases and J by 0 bases, and 10 bases separated the two germline ends. For the CDR3, the DNA is TGCGCCAGCAGCATGGAGCACTCGAACACCGGGGAGCTGTTTTTT. The encoded protein is CASSMEHSNTGELFF.

This rearrangement joins TRBV14 to TRBJ2-7; D might be TRBD2 (5 bases). Germline V CDR1 and CDR2: SGHDN, FVKESK. The CDR3 loop spans 14 amino acids. With 5 bases removed from V and 2 bases from J, the gap between germline ends came to 13 bases. For the CDR3, the DNA is TGTGCCAGCAGCGACTGGACCGGGACCTACGAGCAGTACTTC. Protein sequence: CASSDWTGTYEQYF.

The V gene is TRBV10-3, the J gene TRBJ1-2; D not resolved. V gave up 0 bases and J gave up 1 base, with 3 bases separating them. CDR3 length: 13 amino acids. Per the germline V gene, CDR1 is ENHRY and CDR2 is SYGVKD. CDR3 sequence reads: CAISESYNYGYTF. The DNA of the CDR3 is TGTGCCATCAGTGAGTCTTATAACTATGGCTACACCTTC.

Here the CDR3 DNA reads TGTGCCAGCACATCCGGCCCGGGGAGCTCCTATAATTCACCCCTCCACTTT. It specifies CASTSGPGSSYNSPLHF. This chain links TRBV27 with TRBJ1-6; no firm D call. This CDR3 has 17 residues. Trimming left V 7 bases short and J 0 bases short, with 16 bases between. Per germline, CDR1 MNHEY and CDR2 SMNVEV (reference sequence).

This sequence joins TRBV29-1 and TRBJ1-1, with D tentatively TRBD1 (5 bases). This CDR3 contains 12 residues. The germline V gene has CDR1 SQVTM and CDR2 ANQGSEA. V was clipped by 6 bases and J by 7 bases, with 15 bases between them. CDR3 in amino acids: CSVRDGGSEAFF. CDR3 coding DNA: TGCAGCGTCAGGGACGGGGGGAGTGAAGCTTTCTTT.

Many counts were recorded for this clonotype. CDR3 sequence (DNA): TGTGCCAGCAGTTTGGGACAGGGATTCAACACCGGGGAGCTGTTTTTT. Translation: CASSLGQGFNTGELFF. V and J are TRBV12-3 or TRBV12-4 and TRBJ2-2; 9 bases match TRBD1. The CDR3 length is 16 residues. V gave up 3 bases and J gave up 2 bases; unmatched junction bases: 4.

In this sample, this clonotype turned up once. At one of its ends the junction is not consistent with the germline gene, which may arise from a read error. In DNA form, the CDR3 reads TGTGCCGGCAGTCCATCATGGACAGGGGCCCTCAATGAGCAGTTCTTC. Translation: CAGSPSWTGALNEQFF. The chain uses TRBV27 and TRBJ2-1; 9 nucleotides align to TRBD1. Germline V gene lookup returns CDR1 MNHEY and CDR2 SMNVEV (reference sequence). CDR3 length: 16 amino acids.

A few counts support this clonotype. The chain links TRBV6-2 or TRBV6-3 to TRBJ2-4, with D maybe TRBD1 (5 bases). The CDR3 runs to 13 residues. Trimming left V 8 bases short and J 0 bases short, with 8 bases between. Germline values: CDR1 MNHEY, CDR2 SVGEGT. The CDR3 DNA reads TGTGCCAGCTCAGGGATAGCCAAAAACATTCAGTACTTC. Protein sequence: CASSGIAKNIQYF.

This clonotype appeared a single time. The rearrangement joins TRBV7-3 to TRBJ2-5; no firm D call. V dropped 5 bases and J dropped 5 bases, with 12 bases sitting between them. The CDR3 has 13 amino acids. CDR1 and CDR2 from the germline V gene are SGHTA and FQGTGA. CDR3 sequence (DNA): TGTGCCAGCAGCCGAGAACGAGTTGAGACCCAGTACTTC. Its translation is CASSRERVETQYF.

This chain joins TRBV9 and TRBJ1-1, with 7 nucleotides matching TRBD1. Germline CDR1 and CDR2: SGDLS and YYNGEE. This CDR3 is 15 amino acids long. Trimming at V came to 3 bases and at J to 1 base, leaving 6 bases not matched to a gene. In DNA, the CDR3 is TGTGCCAGCAGCGCCGAGGGACAGAGGAACACTGAAGCTTTCTTT. It yields the protein CASSAEGQRNTEAFF.

This rearrangement joins TRBV12-1 to TRBJ2-7. TRBV12-1 represents a pseudogene. The CDR3 has 17 amino acids. This CDR3 reads CASSSRKASGHSYEQYF. The CDR3 nucleotides are TGCGCCAGCAGCTCCCGAAAGGCTAGCGGGCACTCCTACGAGCAGTACTTC.